In this sample, the clone carrying this T cell receptor (beta chain) turned up a few times. The entry originates in a study of blood T cells in healthy people across ages. V lost 5 bases and J lost 5, with 10 bases in between. Looked up from germline, CDR1 is SGHVS and CDR2 is FQNEAQ. This CDR3 has 13 amino acids. A second PCR, run for roughly 6 to 11 cycles, used a sample-barcoded 5' primer plus a J-beta primer mix. All cDNA molecules were each tagged by a template-switch adaptor with 12 random nucleotides. TCRdb re-called the 5' RACE reads through MiXCR, storing one row per CDR3 protein. The repertoire holds some 1,800,000 distinct CDR3 sequences, with 30% to 40% as singletons.

The sequencing sample was made of blood. The origin of this receptor is a human donor in good health. This rearrangement joins TRBV7-8 to TRBJ1-3; possible D gene TRBD1, 6 bases. In nucleotides, the CDR3 is TGTGCCAGCAGCGTAGACAGGAGAAACACCATATATTTT. Amino acid sequence: CASSVDRRNTIYF.